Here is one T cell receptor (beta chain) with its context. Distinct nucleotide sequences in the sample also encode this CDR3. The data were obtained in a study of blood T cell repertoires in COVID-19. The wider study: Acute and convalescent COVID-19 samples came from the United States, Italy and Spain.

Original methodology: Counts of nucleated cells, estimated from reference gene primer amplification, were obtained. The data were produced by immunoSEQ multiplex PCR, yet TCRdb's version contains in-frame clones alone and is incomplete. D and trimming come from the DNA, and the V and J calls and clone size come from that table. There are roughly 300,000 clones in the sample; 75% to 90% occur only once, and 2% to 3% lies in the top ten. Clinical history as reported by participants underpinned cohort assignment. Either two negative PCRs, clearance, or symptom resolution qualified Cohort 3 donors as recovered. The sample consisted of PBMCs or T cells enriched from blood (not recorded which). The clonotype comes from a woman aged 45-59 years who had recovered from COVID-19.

The chain's CDR3 is CASSYSRTGGGYGYTF. Here the CDR3 DNA reads TGTGCCAGCAGTTACTCCCGGACAGGGGGAGGGTATGGCTACACCTTC. The J gene is TRBJ1-2, the V gene TRBV6-5, with 10 bases fitting TRBD1. The ends lost 0 bases at V and 5 bases at J; junction bases unmatched: 6. The germline V gene has CDR1 MNHEY and CDR2 SVGAGI. The CDR3 extends over 16 amino acids.